The entry below describes one T cell receptor beta chain. Its antigen is currently not known. No much larger clonotype is one base removed from it; base qualities were not supplied. The germline V gene (reference sequence) yields GTSNPN for CDR1 and SVGIG for CDR2. The CDR3 measures 15 amino acids from cysteine to phenylalanine. Only CDR3 DNA is held: 45 bases, read in frame from base 1. The donors were 40 or so Caucasian individuals from Russia, aged 6 to 90 years, who were systemically healthy. About 9.1 milliliters of peripheral blood were collected from each donor into EDTA-treated Vacutainer tubes. Ficoll-Paque density-gradient centrifugation was used to isolate PBMCs, with at least 7 million per sample. Total RNA, at least 6 micrograms per sample, was extracted from PBMCs with Trizol reagent. The percentages of naive CD45RAhigh/CD27high T cells were determined by flow cytometry on a PBMC aliquot from every donor.

The source of the sample is a study of blood T cells in healthy people across ages (dated by TCRdb to between 2015 and 2016). In the study overall: In model experiments, roughly one uniquely barcoded TCR beta cDNA molecule per two T cells was captured by template switching. Using deep sequencing normalized with unique cDNA molecular identifiers, the study measured how TCR beta repertoire diversity changes with age. Four age groups were formed from the donors: young (average approximately 17 years), middle-aged (approximately 42), aged (roughly 59) and long-lived (approximately 78). Donors of different ages were randomly distributed across sequencing lanes to avoid experimental bias. The study analyzed two additional independent replicas of 1 million unique cDNA reads from the same blood draw for two donors, one aged 18 to 30 and one aged 80 or older. Here is what the overall study found, with its caveats: Because profiling used bulk unsorted PBMCs, naive and antigen-experienced compartments could not be compared conclusively. Because donor CMV infection status was unknown, age-related changes in expanded clonotypes were potentially confounded. As age increased, observed TCR beta diversity per million T cells dropped in a roughly linear way, and a significant reduction was already evident by age around 41. The long-lived group showed more naive CD4+ T cells, fewer expanded clones and increased TCR diversity than the aged group, suggesting age selection. There was a strong correlation between observed TCR beta diversity and the percentage of naive T cells measured by flow cytometry. Estimates of total diversity based on one million sequenced T cells were regarded as lower bounds and as underestimates.

Library creation used 5' RACE. For sequencing, an Illumina HiSeq 2500 was employed. The second PCR ran for about 6 to 12 cycles and used a J-beta primer mix along with a sample-barcoded 5' primer. A template-switch 5' adaptor carrying 12 random nucleotides introduced a unique molecular identifier onto each TCR beta cDNA molecule. At least 3 million CDR3-containing paired-end reads were obtained from each sample. First-strand cDNA synthesis was performed from all RNA using the Mint cDNA synthesis kit, with priming by a TRBC-specific oligonucleotide. After uracil-DNA glycosylase treatment, a first 18-cycle PCR used universal primers M1SS and BC2_uni_R on all cDNA. The paper's processing steps were these. Each sample was normalized by randomly selecting 1 million high-quality reads, each carrying a distinct molecular identifier. Instead of being binned into consensus sequences, reads that shared molecular identifiers were thrown out. MiTCR, set to a Q25 quality threshold and the strictest error-elimination algorithm, was used for CDR3 identification, clonotype clustering and error correction. A nonparametric unseen species model with Euler transformation was used to estimate lower-bound total TCR beta diversity. TCRdb trimmed public reads at Q25 via fastp, called clones via MiXCR and kept in-frame beta chains. Each CDR3 protein gets just one entry, which takes the most common genes and DNA from the rows behind it. The V and J calls and clone size are TCRdb's, not the authors'. The sample profile shows roughly 800,000 distinct CDR3 sequences; roughly 50% of them were found once. The ten most abundant clones make up under 50% of the sample.

The sequencing sample was made of blood. The chain employs TRBV30 and TRBJ2-4; tentative D gene TRBD1, with 5 bases matching. The end of the DNA is better explained by TRBJ2-5, so the J call may be wrong. This clonotype was obtained from a man aged 80 or over in good health. The DNA sequence follows: TGTGCCTGGAGTGTAGACAGCCAGCCGCGGGAGACCCAGTACTTC. This gives the protein CAWSVDSQPRETQYF.